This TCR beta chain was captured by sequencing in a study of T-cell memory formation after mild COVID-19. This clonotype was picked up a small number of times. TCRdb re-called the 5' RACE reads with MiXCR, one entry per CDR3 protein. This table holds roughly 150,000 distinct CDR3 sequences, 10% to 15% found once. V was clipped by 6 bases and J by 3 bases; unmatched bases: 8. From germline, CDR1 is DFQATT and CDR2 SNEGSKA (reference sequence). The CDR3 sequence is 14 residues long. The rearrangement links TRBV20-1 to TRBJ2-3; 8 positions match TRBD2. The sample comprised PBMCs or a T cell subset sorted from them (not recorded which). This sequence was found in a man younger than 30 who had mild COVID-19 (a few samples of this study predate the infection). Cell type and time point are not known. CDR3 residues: CSAISGLATDTQYF. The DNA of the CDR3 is TGCAGTGCAATAAGCGGACTAGCAACAGATACGCAGTATTTT.